Listed here are 20 T cell receptor beta chains from one sample, sequenced in a study of OX40 agonist ivuxolimab in advanced cancers. The table came from immunoSEQ multiplex PCR; TCRdb's copy has only in-frame clones and leaves some out. The repertoire has about 150,000 clones, around 94% of them found once; the top ten carry about 0.3%. This material consisted of CD4+ or CD8+ T cells sorted from blood, taken in a trial of the OX40 agonist ivuxolimab. The origin of the receptors is an adult with an advanced solid tumor such as melanoma, head and neck, liver or kidney cancer.

The chain is built from TRBV28 and TRBJ2-7; 7 bases map to TRBD1. Germline V gives CDR1 MDHEN, CDR2 SYDVKM. Losses at the gene ends were 6 bases for V and 4 bases for J; bases not matched to a gene: 6. The CDR3 totals 13 residues. CDR3 nucleotides: TGTGCCAGCAGGACAGGGTGGGCGTACGAGCAGTACTTC. It is translated as CASRTGWAYEQYF.

This CDR3 is CSVAGGENQPQHF. As DNA, the CDR3 is TGCAGCGTTGCGGGGGGCGAGAATCAGCCCCAGCATTTT. J is TRBJ1-5 and V is TRBV29-1; tentatively, D is TRBD1 (6 bases). The CDR3 is 13 amino acids. The germline gives CDR1 SQVTM, CDR2 ANQGSEA. V gave up 4 bases and J gave up 4 bases, with 11 bases separating them.

This clone was seen only once. The chain links TRBV29-1 to TRBJ1-1; D gene unclear. The germline V gene encodes CDR1 SQVTM and CDR2 ANQGSEA. The length of the CDR3 is 14 residues. Trimming stripped 4 bases from V and 0 bases from J, with 12 bases between. The DNA for the CDR3 is TGCAGCGTTGTACGTAGGCTGGTGAACACTGAAGCTTTCTTT. Translation: CSVVRRLVNTEAFF. Combining the CDR3 with reference TRBV29-1 and TRBJ1-1 gives the whole variable domain SAVISQKPSRDICQRGTSLTIQCQVDSQVTMMFWYRQQPGQSLTLIATANQGSEATYESGFVIDKFPISRPNLTFSTLTVSNMSPEDSSIYLCSVVRRLVNTEAFFGQGTRLTVV.

J is TRBJ2-7 and V is TRBV15; D is unclear. Trimming pared 0 bases from V and 3 bases from J, leaving 9 bases between. Germline V gene data show CDR1 as LNHNV and CDR2 as YYDKDF (reference sequence). The length of the CDR3 is 14 residues. CDR3 sequence (DNA): TGTGCCACCAGCAGAGATGCAGGCATCTACGAGCAGTACTTC. As protein: CATSRDAGIYEQYF. The entire variable domain, with the rest obtained from reference TRBV15 and TRBJ2-7, is as follows: DAMVIQNPRYQVTQFGKPVTLSCSQTLNHNVMYWYQQKSSQAPKLLFHYYDKDFNNEADTPDNFQSRRPNTSFCFLDIRSPGLGDTAMYLCATSRDAGIYEQYFGPGTRLTVT.

This rearrangement joins TRBV2 to TRBJ1-2, with D tentatively TRBD1 (5 bases). The V and J ends lost 6 bases and 7 bases respectively, with 21 bases between them. The germline V gene encodes CDR1 SNHLY and CDR2 FYNNEI. The length of the CDR3 is 15 residues. CDR3 DNA sequence: TGTGCCAGCAGGGAACTCCGGCCCCAGGGTTCTGGCTACACCTTC. Protein product: CASRELRPQGSGYTF.

The J gene is TRBJ2-5, the V gene TRBV5-4, with 8 bases fitting TRBD2. Germline assignment: CDR1 SGHNT and CDR2 YYREEE (reference sequence). Losses at the gene ends were 0 bases for V and 1 base for J; bases not matched to a gene: 5. The CDR3 loop spans 16 amino acids. This CDR3 reads CASSLGAGALQETQYF. The DNA of the CDR3 is TGTGCCAGCAGCTTGGGAGCGGGAGCGCTCCAAGAGACCCAGTACTTC.

CDR3 bases: TGTGCCAGCAGCCAGGGACAGTATAATGAAAAACTGTTTTTT. This encodes CASSQGQYNEKLFF. The chain recombines TRBV5-4 with TRBJ1-4; 7 positions agree with TRBD1. CDR3 length equals 14 residues. Looked up from germline, CDR1 is SGHNT and CDR2 is YYREEE (reference sequence). Germline trimming cut 4 bases from V and 4 bases from J; bases unmatched to any gene: 4.

The chain uses TRBV19 and TRBJ2-7, with D maybe TRBD2 (6 bases). This CDR3 comprises 15 residues. The germline CDR1 and CDR2 sequences are LNHDA and SQIVND (reference sequence). V was shortened by 9 bases and J by 4 bases, with 22 bases between the two germline ends. The CDR3 DNA sequence: TGTGCCAGCCTACATTATAGCGGACCTATTTACGAGCAGTACTTC. It specifies CASLHYSGPIYEQYF. The variable domain in full, completed from reference TRBV19 and TRBJ2-7, reads DGGITQSPKYLFRKEGQNVTLSCEQNLNHDAMYWYRQDPGQGLRLIYYSQIVNDFQKGDIAEGYSVSREKKESFPLTVTSAQKNPTAFYLCASLHYSGPIYEQYFGPGTRLTVT.

The chain carries TRBV12-5 and TRBJ2-5, with D tentatively TRBD1 (5 bases). Trimming stripped 1 base from V and 5 bases from J, with 11 bases between. The V gene's germline CDR1 is LGHNT and CDR2 FRNRAP. This CDR3 contains 14 residues. The CDR3, as DNA: TGTGCTAGTGGTTTGGGGGGCCTCGCGGAGACCCAGTACTTC. Amino acids: CASGLGGLAETQYF.

V is TRBV19 and J is TRBJ1-2; no clear D gene. The CDR3 runs 14 residues. Trimming stripped 5 bases from V and 7 bases from J, with 17 bases between. CDR1 is LNHDA, CDR2 SQIVND, per germline (reference sequence). The CDR3, as DNA: TGTGCCAGTAGTCCTCAATCGATGATTGGTGGCTACACCTTC. Translation: CASSPQSMIGGYTF. Combining the CDR3 with reference TRBV19 and TRBJ1-2 gives the whole variable domain DGGITQSPKYLFRKEGQNVTLSCEQNLNHDAMYWYRQDPGQGLRLIYYSQIVNDFQKGDIAEGYSVSREKKESFPLTVTSAQKNPTAFYLCASSPQSMIGGYTFGSGTRLTVV.

This chain uses TRBV9 with TRBJ2-5; D not certain. The CDR3 loop spans 16 amino acids. Between the trimmed V and J ends, which lost 6 bases and 2 bases, there was a span of 20 bases. Germline loops: CDR1 SGDLS, CDR2 YYNGEE. CDR3: CASTPTADLIQETQYF. For the CDR3, the DNA is TGTGCCAGCACCCCAACGGCGGATCTCATTCAAGAGACCCAGTACTTC.

This chain uses TRBV5-4 with TRBJ2-5, with 10 bases that match TRBD1. The V gene's germline CDR1 is SGHNT and CDR2 YYREEE (reference sequence). CDR3 length: 13 residues. The V segment lost 4 bases and the J segment 5 bases; nucleotides outside the gene matches: 2. DNA of the CDR3: TGTGCCAGCAGCACGGGACAGGGGGAGACCCAGTACTTC. It encodes CASSTGQGETQYF.

The chain is built from TRBV5-1 and TRBJ2-2; the match to TRBD1 covers 8 bases. The germline V gene encodes CDR1 SGHRS and CDR2 YFSETQ. The V segment lost 4 bases and the J segment 2 bases; nucleotides outside the gene matches: 7. This CDR3 region has 16 residues. CDR3: CASSLQGDLNTGELFF. The CDR3 DNA follows: TGCGCCAGCAGCCTACAGGGGGACCTTAACACCGGGGAGCTGTTTTTT.

The CDR3 region is CASRSGGASDTQYF. The CDR3 DNA reads as TGTGCCAGCAGGAGCGGGGGGGCCTCAGATACGCAGTATTTT. This chain joins TRBV6-5 and TRBJ2-3, with 10 bases lining up with TRBD2. The ends lost 6 bases at V and 4 bases at J; junction bases unmatched: 4. Germline V gene sequence: CDR1 MNHEY, CDR2 SVGAGI. The CDR3 loop spans 14 amino acids.

This chain joins TRBV21-1 and TRBJ1-5. TRBV21-1 is designated a pseudogene. The CDR3 covers 13 residues. The CDR3 region is CASKWGRKQPQHF. The CDR3, as DNA: TGTGCCAGCAAGTGGGGGAGGAAACAGCCCCAGCATTTT.

Concerning this clone: The same CDR3 is also encoded by other DNA sequences in this sample. The chain combines TRBV15 with TRBJ2-3; no definite D call. Trimming removed 3 bases at V and 1 base at J, with 2 bases between. The CDR3 totals 12 residues. Germline CDR1 and CDR2: LNHNV and YYDKDF (reference sequence). DNA for the CDR3: TGTGCCACCAGCAGGCGCACAGATACGCAGTATTTT. Its translation: CATSRRTDTQYF. The whole variable domain, filled in from reference TRBV15 and TRBJ2-3, reads DAMVIQNPRYQVTQFGKPVTLSCSQTLNHNVMYWYQQKSSQAPKLLFHYYDKDFNNEADTPDNFQSRRPNTSFCFLDIRSPGLGDTAMYLCATSRRTDTQYFGPGTRLTVL.

The chain uses TRBV5-5 and TRBJ1-3; the match to TRBD1 covers 8 bases. Trimming cost V 3 bases and J 0 bases; bases outside gene matches: 8. The CDR3 runs to 17 residues. The germline gives CDR1 SGHKS, CDR2 YYEKEE (reference sequence). The CDR3 DNA sequence: TGTGCCAGCAGCTCCATTGGACAGGGTGTCTCTGGAAACACCATATATTTT. This encodes CASSSIGQGVSGNTIYF.

This chain connects TRBV6-1 to TRBJ2-7; 7 bases line up with TRBD1. The junction had 6 bases not matched to a gene; V was cut back by 7 bases and J by 3 bases. Germline CDR1 reads MNHNS; CDR2 reads SASEGT. This CDR3 comprises 13 residues. This chain's CDR3 is CASKGARYYEQYF. As DNA, the CDR3 is TGTGCCAGCAAGGGGGCCCGGTACTACGAGCAGTACTTC.

The rearrangement uses TRBV4-2 and TRBJ1-2, with D unresolved. The V end was cut by 0 bases, the J end by 1 base, with 9 bases between. The CDR3 is 15 amino acids. Germline assignment: CDR1 LGHNA and CDR2 YNFKEQ. CDR3: CASSQERRINYGYTF. Written as DNA, the CDR3 is TGTGCCAGCAGCCAAGAGCGGAGAATTAACTATGGCTACACCTTC.

The J gene is TRBJ2-3, the V gene TRBV11-3; no reliable D call. Per the germline V gene, CDR1 is SGHNT and CDR2 is YENEEA. V lost 3 bases and J 4 bases, leaving 8 bases between the germline ends. The CDR3 runs to 13 residues. The CDR3 DNA is TGTGCCAGCAGCTTGGGTAACCCAGATACGCAGTATTTT. Protein sequence: CASSLGNPDTQYF. Variable domain in full (rest from reference TRBV11-3 and TRBJ2-3): EAGVVQSPRYKIIEKKQPVAFWCNPISGHNTLYWYLQNLGQGPELLIRYENEEAVDDSQLPKDRFSAERLKGVDSTLKIQPAELGDSAVYLCASSLGNPDTQYFGPGTRLTVL.